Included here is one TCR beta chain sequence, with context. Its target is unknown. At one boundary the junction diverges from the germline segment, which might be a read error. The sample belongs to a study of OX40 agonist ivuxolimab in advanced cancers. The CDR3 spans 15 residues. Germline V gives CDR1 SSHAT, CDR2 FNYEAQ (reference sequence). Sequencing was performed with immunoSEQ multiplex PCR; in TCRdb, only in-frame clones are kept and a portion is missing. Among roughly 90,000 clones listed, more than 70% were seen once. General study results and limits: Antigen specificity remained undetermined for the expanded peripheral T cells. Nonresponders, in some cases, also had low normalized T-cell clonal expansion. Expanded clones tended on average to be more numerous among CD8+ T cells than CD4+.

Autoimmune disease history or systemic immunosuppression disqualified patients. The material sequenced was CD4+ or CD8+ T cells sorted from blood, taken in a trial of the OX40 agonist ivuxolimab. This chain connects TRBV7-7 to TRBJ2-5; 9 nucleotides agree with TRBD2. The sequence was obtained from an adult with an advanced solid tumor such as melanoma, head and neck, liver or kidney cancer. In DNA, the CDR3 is TGTGCTAGCAGCGGGATAGCGGGGGTTATAGAGACCCAGTACTTC. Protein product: CASSGIAGVIETQYF.